This TCR beta chain appears in the sequencing data of a study of CD8 T cells in ankylosing spondylitis (dated by TCRdb to about 2017). For the wider study: T cell receptor beta repertoires were profiled in healthy donors and ankylosing spondylitis patients so that disease-linked TCR variants could be found. In total, the full study cohort was made up of some 110 healthy donors and 25 ankylosing spondylitis patients. Peripheral blood was sampled, and synovial fluid was additionally collected from ankylosing spondylitis patients.

Sequencing took place on an Illumina HiSeq 2500. Quantitative 5'-RACE with molecular barcodes was used to prepare TCR beta libraries. Turning to the authors' computational methods: A new computational method based on a probabilistic model of VDJ rearrangement was used to identify disease-linked TCR variants. TCRdb reran the public reads through fastp at Q25 and MiXCR, keeping productive beta chains. Entries are consolidated by CDR3 protein sequence, retaining the most common genes and DNA. The V and J calls were determined by TCRdb, not by the authors. The sample has 110,000 to 150,000 distinct CDR3 sequences on record, roughly 7.7% of them singletons. The top ten hold approximately 6.8% of the sample. This clonotype was observed many times. Its antigen specificity is not known. No base quality values were provided; no much bigger clone lies one nucleotide off. Synovial fluid samples and blood samples obtained from the same ankylosing spondylitis patients were matched.

The germline V gene provides CDR1 MNHEY and CDR2 SVGAGI. The CDR3 runs 16 amino acids, cysteine and phenylalanine included. CDR3 DNA is the only sequence kept; it has 48 bases, read in frame from the first base. V and J are trimmed by 0 bases and 1 base, and the gene matches miss 3 bases of the junction. Results the study describes overall, beyond this receptor: Some motif variants were previously reported in synovial fluid and blood of reactive arthritis patients, suggesting common disease-initiation mechanisms. Blood from ankylosing spondylitis patients appeared to be characterized by a TCR beta motif composed of eight highly homologous amino acid variants. According to the report, matched synovial fluid samples from ankylosing spondylitis patients were significantly enriched for the disease-linked clones. The disease-linked clones had a CD8+ phenotype and were found at relatively low frequencies in peripheral blood.

The sequenced material came from synovial fluid, either unsorted or a sorted T cell fraction (not recorded which). The rearranged chain carries TRBV6-5 and TRBJ1-1; 9 bases in the junction line up with TRBD1. This clonotype originated in a male donor with ankylosing spondylitis. The CDR3 in this case is CASSYSTGGTNTEAFF. The DNA sequence is TGTGCCAGCAGTTACTCGACAGGGGGGACGAACACTGAAGCTTTCTTT.